What follows are 10 T cell receptor beta chains derived from one specimen sequenced in a study of T cell responses to AZD1222 COVID-19 vaccine (dated by TCRdb to the early 2020s). Libraries were built with the immunoSEQ multiplex PCR assay. TCRdb stores this immuneACCESS table with in-frame sequences only. Part of the clones is absent; in the studies checked, under half of the shortfall reflects unresolved V genes, and no reason is known for the rest. This sample is represented by some 96,000 clones; about 81% of them were singletons. The top ten hold 12% to 15% of the sample. This specimen's time point label, interpreted: about 28 days (+/-7) after the second vaccine dose. The sequencing here drew on peripheral blood, taken 28 days after the second AZD1222 dose. All receptors come from an adult who received the AZD1222 COVID-19 vaccine.

This rearrangement joins TRBV7-8 to TRBJ1-5; 9 nucleotides align to TRBD1. Germline loops: CDR1 SGHVS, CDR2 FQNEAQ. The V and J ends lost 5 bases and 6 bases, in that order; junction bases with no gene match: 8. This CDR3 has 15 residues. CDR3 loop: CASSQQGATIQPQHF. CDR3 DNA: TGTGCCAGCAGCCAACAGGGGGCTACGATTCAGCCCCAGCATTTT.

The chain joins TRBV6-2 or TRBV6-3 to TRBJ2-2; D unclear. Germline CDR1 reads MNHEY; CDR2 reads SVGEGT. V lost 2 bases and J 0 bases, leaving 4 bases between the germline ends. The CDR3 totals 14 residues. CDR3 sequence reads: CASSYIANTGELFF. As DNA, the CDR3 is TGTGCCAGCAGTTACATTGCGAACACCGGGGAGCTGTTTTTT.

The chain uses TRBV25-1 and TRBJ1-2, with D unresolved. V was clipped by 5 bases and J by 0 bases, with 10 bases between them. The CDR3 is 14 residues long. Germline lookup yields CDR1 MGHDK and CDR2 SYGVNS. The CDR3 loop reads CASSLPGANYGYTF. The CDR3 bases are TGTGCCAGCAGTCTCCCAGGAGCTAACTATGGCTACACCTTC.

This clone was observed once. V is TRBV5-1 and J is TRBJ1-3, with 9 bases identical to TRBD1. Germline CDR1 SGHRS, CDR2 YFSETQ. Trimming at V came to 2 bases and at J to 6 bases, leaving 6 bases not matched to a gene. The length of the CDR3 is 15 residues. The CDR3 nucleotides are TGCGCCAGCAGCTTAATCACAGGGGGCGAAAACACCATATATTTT. Protein: CASSLITGGENTIYF. Using reference TRBV5-1 and TRBJ1-3 for the parts outside the CDR3, the full variable domain is KAGVTQTPRYLIKTRGQQVTLSCSPISGHRSVSWYQQTPGQGLQFLFEYFSETQRNKGNFPGRFSGRQFSNSRSEMNVSTLELGDSALYLCASSLITGGENTIYFGEGSWLTVV.

V gene TRBV27 combines with J gene TRBJ1-1, with 7 nucleotides matching TRBD1. CDR1 and CDR2 (germline): MNHEY, SMNVEV (reference sequence). The CDR3 length is 15 residues. J was trimmed by 0 bases and V by 5 bases; bases with no gene match: 6. CDR3 DNA: TGTGCCAGCAGTAACAAACAGGGGCTGAACACTGAAGCTTTCTTT. Encoded protein: CASSNKQGLNTEAFF.

V is TRBV12-3 or TRBV12-4 and J is TRBJ1-1; a weak D match, TRBD1 (6 bases). Trimming took off 5 bases at V and 5 bases at J, with 12 bases between the two ends. CDR3 size: 13 residues. The CDR3 DNA reads as TGTGCCAGCAGTGAACAGGGTGTGACTGAAGCTTTCTTT. It translates to CASSEQGVTEAFF.

This chain connects TRBV19 to TRBJ2-1; TRBD2 agrees at 8 bases. Looked up from germline, CDR1 is LNHDA and CDR2 is SQIVND (reference sequence). With V trimmed by 4 bases and J by 6 bases, 2 bases remained unmatched. The CDR3 totals 13 residues. For the CDR3, the DNA is TGTGCCAGTAGTAGGCTAGCGGGCAATGAGCAGTTCTTC. Translating it yields CASSRLAGNEQFF.

The rearrangement joins TRBV12-2 to TRBJ2-7; TRBD2 is taken as the D call from the table, unchecked against the DNA. TRBV12-2 is flagged as a pseudogene. This CDR3 comprises 17 residues. The CDR3 DNA reads as TGTGCAAGTCGCTTAGGACAGTCCGGGACTAGATATAGCGAGCAGTACTTC. Its translation is CASRLGQSGTRYSEQYF.

The chain carries TRBV18 and TRBJ1-5; no clear D gene. Germline CDR1 is KGHSH and CDR2 is LQKENI. The CDR3 runs 15 residues. With 6 bases removed from V and 3 bases from J, the gap between germline ends came to 15 bases. CDR3 sequence: CASSTERSPNQPQHF. CDR3 DNA sequence: TGTGCCAGCTCGACCGAGCGGAGTCCCAATCAGCCCCAGCATTTT.

V usage is TRBV6-5 and J usage is TRBJ1-1; TRBD1 agrees at 7 bases. This CDR3 comprises 14 residues. From germline, CDR1 is MNHEY and CDR2 SVGAGI. V lost 6 bases, J lost 1 base, and 5 bases stayed unmatched. The CDR3 region has the DNA TGTGCCAGCAGCGCCGGGACAGCGAACACTGAAGCTTTCTTT. This codes for CASSAGTANTEAFF.